This T cell receptor (beta chain) emerged from a study of cytotoxic CD8 clonotypes in ibrutinib-treated CLL. Notes on this clone: Its matching antigen is unknown.

Germline loops: CDR1 WNHNN, CDR2 SYGVQD (reference sequence). CDR3 length equals 13 residues. The V end lost 2 bases, the J end lost 5 bases, and 9 bases lay between the germline ends. The protocol was immunoSEQ multiplex PCR, while the TCRdb copy is restricted to in-frame clones and leaves out a portion. There are 110,000 to 150,000 clones in the sample; 60% to 85% occur only once, and 25% to 30% lies in the top ten. Study-wide results and caveats: Public clonotypes were rare and shrank or held steady on treatment. Clonality rose at ibrutinib response, held steady in sustained remission, and fell toward baseline at progression. Baseline clonality, higher than in age-matched healthy donors, tracked circulating CD8+ T-cell counts.

This chain joins TRBV10-1 and TRBJ1-1; D is ambiguous. The sequence was obtained from a human donor with chronic lymphocytic leukemia. The starting material was PBMCs, obtained after 12 months of ibrutinib treatment. In DNA, the CDR3 is TGCGCCAGCAGTGAGGAGGGATATACTGAAGCTTTCTTT. Amino acids: CASSEEGYTEAFF.